The sample holds a few counts of the clone carrying this T cell receptor beta chain. What it recognizes is unknown. The data are from a study of beta chain features in type 1 diabetes. Averaging approximately 120 mL, one heparinised blood draw came from each individual donor. Post-sort purity exceeded 95% for all sorted populations. Study observations and caveats: All four CD4+ subsets from Type 1 diabetes patients carried moderately but significantly shorter TCRB CDR3s. Although PCR might favor shorter templates, it would do so equally in patients and controls.

Reverse transcribing all isolated RNA meant expressed TCRB transcripts were sequenced. Mean read depth for naive, central memory and regulatory T cell samples was some 3.8 million reads. Profiling relied on immunoSEQ multiplex PCR, and the TCRdb table lists in-frame clones only, not all of them. The data hold roughly 38,000 clones, with around 63% observed a single time. The length of the CDR3 is 15 residues. The germline V gene has CDR1 LGHNA and CDR2 YSLEER. Trimming removed 0 bases at V and 4 bases at J, with 12 bases between. Material for sequencing was Tregs from blood. The sequence came from a man aged 25 to 40 with type 1 diabetes. Some clones in this sample may be carry-over from other donors' samples. V usage is TRBV4-3 and J usage is TRBJ1-2; no definite D call. Here the CDR3 reads CASSQDHRRRYGYTF. CDR3 bases: TGCGCCAGCAGCCAAGATCACCGGAGACGCTATGGCTACACCTTC.